These 14 T cell receptor beta chains were sequenced from one sample in a study of monozygotic twins with inflammatory bowel disease. TCRdb reworked the 5' RACE reads into one entry per CDR3 protein, no DNA. Listed are about 210,000 distinct CDR3 sequences; approximately 1.5% falls within the top ten. The source material was blood. These receptors all stem from a human donor with ulcerative colitis or Crohn's disease, or a healthy co-twin of an affected twin (not recorded which).

The V call is TRBV5-1, the J call TRBJ1-5; the TCRdb call, TRBD1, lacks DNA for checking. This CDR3 contains 15 residues. Germline V gene lookup returns CDR1 SGHRS and CDR2 YFSETQ. CDR3: CASSLAGGMNQPQHF.

The J gene is TRBJ2-7, the V gene TRBV20-1. CDR3 size: 14 residues. Germline CDR1 is DFQATT and CDR2 is SNEGSKA (reference sequence). CDR3 in amino acids: CSARANFWSNEQYF.

The V gene is TRBV5-1, the J gene TRBJ1-2. CDR1 is SGHRS and CDR2 is YFSETQ in the germline V gene. The CDR3 covers 13 residues. CDR3 sequence reads: CASSFTANYGYTF.

This chain uses TRBV5-4 with TRBJ1-6. The CDR3 is 14 residues long. Germline loops: CDR1 SGHNT, CDR2 YYREEE (reference sequence). The CDR3 loop is CASSLERNNSPLHF.

V and J are TRBV20-1 and TRBJ2-4; with no DNA, the TCRdb D assignment of TRBD2 cannot be verified. This CDR3 contains 17 residues. CDR1 is DFQATT and CDR2 is SNEGSKA in the germline V gene (reference sequence). This chain's CDR3 is CSALALAGANLKNIQYF.

This chain links TRBV27 with TRBJ2-1. The CDR3 contains 13 residues. Germline-derived CDR1 and CDR2 are MNHEY and SMNVEV (reference sequence). CDR3 loop: CASSKGFVNEQFF.

This chain connects TRBV5-1 to TRBJ2-3. The length of the CDR3 is 15 residues. Germline assignment: CDR1 SGHRS and CDR2 YFSETQ. CDR3: CASSLAVSSTDTQYF.

The chain has TRBV7-9 and TRBJ2-6; no DNA is available, so the TRBD1 call from TCRdb remains unchecked. The CDR3 spans 15 residues. From germline, CDR1 is SEHNR and CDR2 FQNEAQ (reference sequence). CDR3 sequence: CASSHTGERANVLTF.

This rearrangement joins TRBV7-9 to TRBJ1-3. This CDR3 is 13 amino acids long. CDR1 and CDR2 (germline): SEHNR, FQNEAQ (reference sequence). The CDR3 loop is CASSLDWSDTIYF.

V usage is TRBV18 and J usage is TRBJ1-1. Looked up from germline, CDR1 is KGHSH and CDR2 is LQKENI. The CDR3 runs to 13 residues. The chain's CDR3 is CASSPPGDTEAFF.

The rearrangement uses TRBV12-3 or TRBV12-4 and TRBJ2-1; absent DNA, TCRdb's TRBD2 call cannot be checked. This CDR3 is built from 13 residues. The CDR3 reads CASSSPAGGVGFF.

The chain recombines TRBV7-9 with TRBJ1-3. Germline assignment: CDR1 SEHNR and CDR2 FQNEAQ (reference sequence). This CDR3 is 14 amino acids long. CDR3 residues: CASSHLASGNTIYF. Supplemented by reference TRBV7-9 and TRBJ1-3, the full variable domain reads DTGVSQNPRHKITKRGQNVTFRCDPISEHNRLYWYRQTLGQGPEFLTYFQNEAQLEKSRLLSDRFSAERPKGSFSTLEIQRTEQGDSAMYLCASSHLASGNTIYFGEGSWLTVV.

This rearrangement joins TRBV9 to TRBJ1-1. This CDR3 is 12 amino acids long. The germline CDR1 and CDR2 sequences are SGDLS and YYNGEE. The chain's CDR3 is CASSVAGGEAFF.

The chain carries TRBV6-5 and TRBJ2-7; TCRdb proposes TRBD1, but this gene call is untestable without DNA. The V gene's germline CDR1 is MNHEY and CDR2 SVGAGI. This CDR3 region has 12 residues. CDR3 sequence: CASSPGQGRQYF.